This T cell receptor beta chain comes out of a study of cytotoxic CD8 clonotypes in ibrutinib-treated CLL. Whole-study context: Each sample contained, on average, under 260,000 productive templates and 75,000 to 95,000 productive rearrangements.

The protocol was immunoSEQ multiplex PCR, while the TCRdb copy is restricted to in-frame clones and leaves out a portion. Counted here are some 140,000 clones, around 93% occurring once; the ten biggest clones make up under 14%. The CDR3 has 13 residues. The V gene lost 2 bases and the J gene lost 1 base, with 6 bases spanning the gap. In germline, CDR1 is LGHNA, CDR2 YNFKEQ. Points on this clone: What it binds is not known.

Findings of the study overall: Starting clonality was above that of age-matched healthy donors and tracked circulating CD8+ T-cell counts. Public clonotypes were seen rarely and were contracted or stable on treatment.

Here the sequenced sample was PBMCs, taken after 12 months of ibrutinib treatment. The TCR originated in a human donor with chronic lymphocytic leukemia. The genes are TRBV4-2 and TRBJ2-7; D not certain. CDR3 region: CASSQIQSYEQYF. The CDR3 DNA follows: TGTGCCAGCAGCCAAATACAGTCCTACGAGCAGTACTTC.